The 8 T cell receptor beta chains reported below all come from one sample, sequenced in a study of PD-L1 blockade in urothelial cancer. Sample time point: peripheral blood 6 weeks after treatment start. The method was immunoSEQ multiplex PCR; TCRdb's version includes in-frame clones alone and lacks a portion of them. The top ten clones hold about 8.4% of a sample with over 70,000 clones, roughly 83% of them seen once. The source was PBMCs, collected around atezolizumab (anti-PD-L1) treatment. These receptors came from a man between 65 and 79 years old with urothelial cancer.

Turning to this clone: Mismatch with germline at one junction end may stem from a read error. The CDR3 DNA sequence: TGTGCTAGCAGCTTAGCTGCGTACACCGGGGAGCTGTTTTTT. Its protein is CASSLAAYTGELFF. The V gene is TRBV7-7, the J gene TRBJ2-2; D gene unclear. The germline V gene encodes CDR1 SSHAT and CDR2 FNYEAQ (reference sequence). The CDR3 has 14 residues. The entire variable domain, with the rest obtained from reference TRBV7-7 and TRBJ2-2, is as follows: GAGVSQSPRYKVTKRGQDVTLRCDPISSHATLYWYQQALGQGPEFLTYFNYEAQPDKSGLPSDRFSAERPEGSISTLTIQRTEQRDSAMYRCASSLAAYTGELFFGEGSRLTVL.

The chain carries TRBV6-5 and TRBJ2-4; TRBD1 matches at 8 bases. Germline values: CDR1 MNHEY, CDR2 SVGAGI. V gave up 6 bases and J gave up 7 bases; unmatched junction bases: 8. The CDR3 has 14 amino acids. The CDR3 DNA reads as TGTGCCAGCAGGCGACAAGGGGACAGGAACATTCAGTACTTC. Translation: CASRRQGDRNIQYF.

The rearrangement joins TRBV4-1 to TRBJ2-1, with TRBD2 matching 7 bases. J gave up 0 bases and V 1 base, and 6 bases lay outside the gene matches. Germline V gene sequence: CDR1 MGHRA, CDR2 YSYEKL. CDR3 length: 17 amino acids. The CDR3 region is CASSQVRERGSYNEQFF. CDR3 DNA: TGCGCCAGCAGCCAAGTGCGGGAGCGGGGCTCCTACAATGAGCAGTTCTTC.

This clone came up a few times. The chain combines TRBV10-1 with TRBJ2-7, with D tentatively TRBD1 (5 bases). CDR3 length equals 12 residues. The V gene lost 10 bases and the J gene lost 1 base, with 11 bases spanning the gap. Germline values: CDR1 WNHNN, CDR2 SYGVQD (reference sequence). CDR3 sequence (DNA): TGCGCCATAAACAGGAGATCCTACGAGCAGTACTTC. Amino acid sequence: CAINRRSYEQYF.

The gene calls are TRBV30 and TRBJ1-2, with 9 bases aligning to TRBD1. CDR3 length: 15 residues. Germline V gene lookup returns CDR1 GTSNPN and CDR2 SVGIG (reference sequence). J lost 8 bases, V lost 2 bases, and 12 bases had no gene match. The CDR3 sequence is CAWSTYRGRSGGYTF. As DNA, the CDR3 is TGTGCCTGGAGTACCTACAGGGGGCGATCGGGGGGCTACACCTTC.

The chain joins TRBV15 to TRBJ2-7, with D tentatively TRBD1 (6 bases). The CDR3 has 15 residues. Germline lookup yields CDR1 LNHNV and CDR2 YYDKDF (reference sequence). V lost 0 bases and J 1 base, leaving 10 bases between the germline ends. The CDR3 here is CATSREDSPSYEQYF. The CDR3 DNA follows: TGTGCCACCAGCAGAGAGGACAGCCCGTCCTACGAGCAGTACTTC.

The rearrangement uses TRBV5-1 and TRBJ2-1, with 7 positions matching TRBD2. Germline V gene data show CDR1 as SGHRS and CDR2 as YFSETQ. This CDR3 is 15 amino acids long. Trimming at V came to 0 bases and at J to 5 bases, leaving 5 bases not matched to a gene. The CDR3 nucleotides read TGCGCCAGCAGCTTGGTGGCGGGAGCGAACAATGAGCAGTTCTTC. Its translation is CASSLVAGANNEQFF. Supplemented by reference TRBV5-1 and TRBJ2-1, the full variable domain reads KAGVTQTPRYLIKTRGQQVTLSCSPISGHRSVSWYQQTPGQGLQFLFEYFSETQRNKGNFPGRFSGRQFSNSRSEMNVSTLELGDSALYLCASSLVAGANNEQFFGPGTRLTVL.

The chain has TRBV6-5 and TRBJ1-5; tentative D call: TRBD1 (6 bases). Trimming shortened V by 8 bases and J by 2 bases, and 13 bases separated the two germline ends. CDR1 is MNHEY and CDR2 is SVGAGI in the germline V gene. This CDR3 comprises 14 residues. CDR3 amino acids: CASQKTGRNQPQHF. The CDR3 nucleotides are TGTGCCAGCCAAAAAACAGGGCGCAATCAGCCCCAGCATTTT.